The TCR beta chain under discussion was sequenced for a study of somatic mutations in cytotoxic T cells in rheumatoid arthritis. Findings and caveats of the study: Relative to age-matched healthy controls, rheumatoid arthritis patients did not differ significantly in CD8+ T-cell clonality.

The V end was cut by 5 bases, the J end by 1 base, with 8 bases between. Germline values: CDR1 SGHAT, CDR2 FQNNGV. This CDR3 region has 13 residues. Flow cytometry was used to check the purity of CD4+ and CD8+ cells, which had been isolated by positive magnetic bead selection. With respect to this clone: Its antigen is not identified.

Generated by immunoSEQ multiplex PCR, the TCRdb table keeps only in-frame clones and is missing some. The profile covers 3,000 or so clones, with around nine tenths appearing a single time and just under 15% taken by the ten largest. The receptor comes from a woman aged 18-30 years with rheumatoid arthritis. The rearrangement uses TRBV11-2 and TRBJ2-5, with TRBD1 as a possible D gene (6 bases). Sequenced material: CD8+ T cells sorted from blood. The CDR3 protein is CASSPQGQETQYF. CDR3 DNA sequence: TGTGCCAGCAGCCCACAGGGCCAAGAGACCCAGTACTTC.